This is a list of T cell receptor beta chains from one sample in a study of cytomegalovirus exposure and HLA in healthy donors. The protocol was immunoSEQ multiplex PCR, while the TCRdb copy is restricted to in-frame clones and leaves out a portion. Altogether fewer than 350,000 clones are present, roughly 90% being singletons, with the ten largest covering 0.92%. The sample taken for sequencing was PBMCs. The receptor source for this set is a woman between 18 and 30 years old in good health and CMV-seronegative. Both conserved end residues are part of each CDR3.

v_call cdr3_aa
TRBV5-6 CASSLRLAGALNEQFF
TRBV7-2 CASKWPRTLGYGYTF
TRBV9 CASSLPPGLAGGTTGELFF
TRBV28 CASSLGGGAKNIQYF
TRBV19 CASSRTGAYEQYF
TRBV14 CASSRPRGQSLFGGYTF
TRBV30 CAWSVLGGNTIYF
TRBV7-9 CASSLGEGNQPQHF
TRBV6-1 CASRADSIYEQYF
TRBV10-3 CAINHVAGGPGEQYF
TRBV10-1 CASRDNFANEQFF
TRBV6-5 CASTLGTGYGYTF
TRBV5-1 CASKVRQDSYNEQFF
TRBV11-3 CAIQEGTYEQYF
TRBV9 CASSPSNREHEQFF
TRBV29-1 CSVVTGGVGYTF
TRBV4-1 CASSQERGSDSNQPQHF
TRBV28 CASSERNTIYF
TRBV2 CASRGGEQFF
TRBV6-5 CASSPQDRVVGTQYF
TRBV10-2 CASSRQGTSGANVLTF
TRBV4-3 CASSPLAGVEETQYF
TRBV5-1 CASSFEGSGYTF
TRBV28 CASSKGGSRAEAFF
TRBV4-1 CASSQLVRVDEQFF
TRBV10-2 CASRLAGVINEQFF
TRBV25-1 CASSGGTGGETQYF
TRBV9 CASSDSKTDNYGYTF
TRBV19 CATQDYGGSPLHF
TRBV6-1 CASSLLSAWAEQYF
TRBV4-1 CASSQVVQGAGYEQYF
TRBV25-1 CASSEFSQGAVDEQYF